This TCR beta chain appears in the sequencing data of a study of T cell responses to AZD1222 COVID-19 vaccine (dated by TCRdb to 2020 to 2023). With respect to the entire study: TCR sequencing covered more than 230 trial participants: about 210 given two doses of AZD1222 and approximately 25 given two doses of MenACWY control vaccine. Enrollment into the trials was organized by age into subgroups of 18-55, 56-69 and 70-plus years, and those subgroups contained approximately 160, 26 and 62 TCR-sequenced participants, respectively. What the authors observed across the whole study: Spike-specific TCR breadth and depth rose significantly after two AZD1222 doses compared with day 0 and with MenACWY recipients. Conclusions about previously exposed vaccinees are limited because only five to seven AZD1222 recipients were SARS-CoV-2 seropositive at baseline. The whole spike protein was spanned by vaccine-associated CD4 TCRs, and dominant responses were seen in regions 160-218 and 743-854. Most participants were white British and females outnumbered males, and the authors suggested that clonal diversity may have been underestimated. The 56-69-year group was small, and its depth increase did not reach significance, likely because of low power. Reportedly, almost half of the unique spike-specific TCRs recognized epitopes lying outside the regions that are mutated in the B.1.351 and B.1.1.7 variants. Because no samples from the day 14 peak response were available, repertoires could be characterized only after the peak T cell response.

Comments on this clone: Its antigen is not yet known. Base qualities were left out, and no much larger clone turns up one base away.

The CDR3 regions of human TCRbeta chains were analyzed by immunosequencing. For the original study's pipeline: Repertoire TCRs were matched against a reference library of SARS-CoV-2-specific TCRs generated with the MIRA antigen-specificity platform. Breadth was defined as the fraction of unique TCRs that were SARS-CoV-2-associated, and depth was defined as the fraction of total T cells that were SARS-CoV-2-associated. Using the MIRA data, every spike-specific TCR was mapped to the spike region that the TCR reacted to and assigned to either a CD4 or a CD8 class. Log10-transformed breadth and depth values were compared by one-way ANOVA with Sidak's multiple comparisons tests. In TCRdb, the immuneACCESS table is reduced to in-frame sequences with V and J assigned. These tables do not hold every clone; where another copy was compared, an unresolved V gene accounts for under half, and the others remain unexplained. V, J and clone size are taken as reported in that table, and D and trimming were inferred from the DNA itself. Recorded for this sample are about 190,000 clones; 85% to 90% of them occurred a single time. The top ten hold 2.7% of the sample.

Reading the label with the study, this specimen's time point is: baseline before first vaccination. Taken with the paper, the label for treatment or condition translates to: meningococcal conjugate vaccine given as trial control. Vaccinee samples were obtained from the UK trials COV001 and COV002, which included a single-blind randomized controlled phase 2/3 trial of AZD1222 (ChAdOx1 nCoV-19) in healthy adults. For TCRbeta chain sequencing, PBMC samples from trial participants were taken at day 0 and at day 28 after the second dose. There are 14 amino acids in the CDR3, from cysteine to phenylalanine inclusive. CDR3 DNA only is kept here, 42 bases in frame from base 1. Looking up the germline V gene (reference sequence) yields CDR1 SGHNT and CDR2 YYREEE. Cut back by 0 bases and 4 bases, the V and J ends lie 10 bases apart.

The sequence was collected from an adult in good health. The source was peripheral blood, collected on day 0 of MenACWY control vaccination. The rearrangement combines TRBV5-4 with TRBJ1-2, with no reliable assignment of the D segment. Read as DNA, the sequence is TGTGCCAGCAGCTTGGGGCCAACGTCCTATGGCTACACCTTC. Its amino acids are CASSLGPTSYGYTF.